Listed below are T cell receptor beta chains from one sample, sequenced in a study of neurological immune-mediated disorders. TCRdb re-called the 5' RACE reads with MiXCR, one entry per CDR3 protein. Of tens of thousands of distinct CDR3 sequences detected, roughly 6.2% appear once; the ten largest clones hold less than 50%. The sample comprised CD8+ T cells from blood. The receptor source for this set is a man between 18 and 29 years old in good health. The CDR3 runs from the conserved cysteine through the conserved F or W. A D gene is named only where the DNA matches it firmly. Expanded clones get a size class; other rows say once, few or many, or leave the size out.

d_call	clone_size	v_call	j_call	cdr3_nt	cdr3_aa
.	.	TRBV7-9	TRBJ1-2	TGTGCCAGCAGCCAGGTCCACGATGGCTACACCTTC	CASSQVHDGYTF
.	many	TRBV15	TRBJ1-6	TGTGCCACCAGCGGGGGAGAGGATTACTATAATTCACCCCTCCACTTT	CATSGGEDYYNSPLHF
TRBD1	many	TRBV5-1	TRBJ1-1	TGCGCCAGCAGCCACGGGACAGGGAACACTGAAGCTTTCTTT	CASSHGTGNTEAFF
.	many	TRBV25-1	TRBJ2-3	TGTGCCAGCAGTGGGGATGGTCCAGATACGCAGTATTTT	CASSGDGPDTQYF
.	many	TRBV20-1	TRBJ1-5	TGCAGTGCTAGGGACGATGAGTATAGCAATCAGCCCCAGCATTTT	CSARDDEYSNQPQHF
.	many	TRBV27	TRBJ1-1	TGTGCCAGCAGTGTCCTCTTCGGGAACACTGAAGCTTTCTTT	CASSVLFGNTEAFF
TRBD1	many	TRBV20-1	TRBJ2-7	TGCAGTGCTAAGGACAGGGACTCCTACGAGCAGTACTTC	CSAKDRDSYEQYF
TRBD1	many	TRBV7-9	TRBJ2-5	TGTGCCAGCAGCCCCCAACAGGGGGTGAACCAAGAGACCCAGTACTTC	CASSPQQGVNQETQYF
.	many	TRBV9	TRBJ1-5	TGTGCCAGCAGCGTAGGCCCAGGGGAGGTCAATCAGCCCCAGCATTTT	CASSVGPGEVNQPQHF
.	many	TRBV7-2	TRBJ2-1	TGTGCCAGCAGCTTAGGTGCTGAGCAGTTCTTC	CASSLGAEQFF
.	many	TRBV20-1	TRBJ2-7	TGCAGTGCTGATACGGGGGAGATTTCCTCCTACGAGCAGTACTTC	CSADTGEISSYEQYF
.	many	TRBV5-8	TRBJ1-3	TGTGCCAGCGGCGGGAACACCATATATTTT	CASGGNTIYF
.	many	TRBV29-1	TRBJ2-3	TGCAGCGGCGTTGCGTTATCAGGGGATACGCAGTATTTT	CSGVALSGDTQYF
TRBD2	many	TRBV7-9	TRBJ2-1	TGTGCCAGCAGCTCCGATACCCCTAGCGGGGGGGCCCTTGAGCAGTTCTTC	CASSSDTPSGGALEQFF
.	many	TRBV30	TRBJ1-1	TGTGCCTCCCACCCGGGCCAGACCCTGGGGGCTGAAGCTTTCTTT	CASHPGQTLGAEAFF
TRBD2	medium-sized	TRBV20-1	TRBJ2-1	TGCAGTGCTAGTGCCCCCAGCGGGGGCAACTACAATGAGCAGTTCTTC	CSASAPSGGNYNEQFF
TRBD1	many	TRBV7-9	TRBJ2-3	TGTGCCAGCAGATCCGACAGGGGGCTGGATACGCAGTATTTT	CASRSDRGLDTQYF
.	many	TRBV20-1	TRBJ1-1	TGCAGTGCTAGAGGTAGTAACACTGAAGCTTTCTTT	CSARGSNTEAFF
.	many	TRBV6-4	TRBJ2-6	TGTGCCAGCAGTGACTCGAGGCACTCTGGGGCCAACGTCCTGACTTTC	CASSDSRHSGANVLTF
TRBD1	many	TRBV29-1	TRBJ1-2	TGCAGCGTTCTTAGGACAGGGCTCTATGGCTACACCTTC	CSVLRTGLYGYTF
TRBD1	.	TRBV6-6	TRBJ2-3	TGTGCCAGCAGCCATGAACCGGGACAGGGGGAAAATACGCAGTATTTT	CASSHEPGQGENTQYF
TRBD1	many	TRBV6-2/TRBV6-3	TRBJ1-6	TGTGCCAGCAGTCCCGGGACAGACCATTCACCCCTCCACTTT	CASSPGTDHSPLHF
.	many	TRBV12-3/TRBV12-4	TRBJ1-5	TGTGCCAGCAGTAGAACAGGGAATCAGCCCCAGCATTTT	CASSRTGNQPQHF
TRBD2	many	TRBV5-1	TRBJ2-5	TGCGCCAGCAGCTGGACGGGGGGGGAGACCCAGTACTTC	CASSWTGGETQYF
TRBD2	many	TRBV4-1	TRBJ2-1	TGCGCCAGCAGCCTCGGACTAGCGGGGGGCGAAGAAGAGCAGTTCTTC	CASSLGLAGGEEEQFF
.	many	TRBV5-1	TRBJ2-7	TGCGCCAGCAGCCGGACCTACGAGCAGTACTTC	CASSRTYEQYF
.	many	TRBV12-3/TRBV12-4	TRBJ2-5	TGTGCCAGCAGTTTTACAGGACCGTCCCAAGAGACCCAGTACTTC	CASSFTGPSQETQYF
.	many	TRBV13	TRBJ1-2	TGTGCCAGCAGCCCCGGACAGCCTAACTATGGCTACACCTTC	CASSPGQPNYGYTF
.	.	TRBV5-6	TRBJ2-3	TGTGCCAGCAGCTTGGAAGTACTAAGCACAGATACGCAGTATTTT	CASSLEVLSTDTQYF
.	many	TRBV10-3	TRBJ2-7	TGTGCCATCAGTGAGGCGGGACAACCATCCTACGAGCAGTACTTC	CAISEAGQPSYEQYF
.	many	TRBV5-4	TRBJ1-1	TGTGCCAGCAGGACCGGGACACGGAAAGCTTTCTTT	CASRTGTRKAFF
TRBD2	many	TRBV6-5	TRBJ2-1	TGTGCCAGCAGTTACGAGTGGGGGGGGTACAATGAGCAGTTCTTC	CASSYEWGGYNEQFF
.	many	TRBV7-2	TRBJ1-1	TGTGCCAGCAGCTTAGGCCGGACTGAAGCTTTCTTT	CASSLGRTEAFF